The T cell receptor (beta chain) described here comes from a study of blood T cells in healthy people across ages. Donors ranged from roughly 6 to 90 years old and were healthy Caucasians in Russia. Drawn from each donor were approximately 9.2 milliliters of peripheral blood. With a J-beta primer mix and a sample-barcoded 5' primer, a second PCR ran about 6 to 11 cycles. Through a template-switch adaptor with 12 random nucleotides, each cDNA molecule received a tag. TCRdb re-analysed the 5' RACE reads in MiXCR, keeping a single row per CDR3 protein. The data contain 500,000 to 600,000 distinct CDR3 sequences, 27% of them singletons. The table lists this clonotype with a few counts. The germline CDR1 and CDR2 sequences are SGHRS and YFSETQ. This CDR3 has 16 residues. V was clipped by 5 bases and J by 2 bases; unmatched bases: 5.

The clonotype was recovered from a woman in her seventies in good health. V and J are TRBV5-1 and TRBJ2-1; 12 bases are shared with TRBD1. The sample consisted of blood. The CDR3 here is CASRPGTGGAYNEQFF. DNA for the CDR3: TGCGCCAGCAGACCCGGGACAGGGGGCGCCTACAATGAGCAGTTCTTC.